The entry below gives a single T cell receptor beta chain sequence along with its context. Antigen specificity is unknown. These data are taken from a study of identical twins. TCRdb redid the calling of the 5' RACE reads with MiXCR, one entry per CDR3 protein. Among roughly 200,000 distinct CDR3 sequences, more than 15% were seen once, and the ten largest hold around 40%. V was pared by 4 bases and J by 4 bases, with 9 bases of the junction left unmatched. The germline gives CDR1 LGHNA, CDR2 YSLEER. CDR3 size: 15 residues. Findings and caveats of the study: Because invariant MAIT and iNKT cells could be present, zero-insertion analyses could be partly confounded.

These data also formed part of another study, on T cells expressing NK-cell markers. As that study records: The share of CD8+ T cells held by dominant NKG2C+ clonotypes was 1.0-7.0% in six donors.

The TCR originated in a woman aged 18-35 years in good health. Material for sequencing was CD8+ T cells sorted from blood. J is TRBJ1-1 and V is TRBV4-3; 7 bases line up with TRBD1. CDR3 loop: CASSRYDRASTEAFF. Here the CDR3 DNA reads TGCGCCAGCAGCCGCTATGACAGGGCCAGCACTGAAGCTTTCTTT.